The following is a T cell receptor (beta chain) sequence with its context. This sample stems from a study of blood T cell repertoires in COVID-19. CDR3 length equals 13 residues. The ends were cut back, 1 base at V and 9 bases at J, with 12 bases in the middle. Germline V gene lookup returns CDR1 MNHNS and CDR2 SASEGT. Sequencing used immunoSEQ multiplex PCR; TCRdb keeps in-frame clones, though not all of them. Here the sample spans about 62,000 clones, roughly two thirds being singletons. Enrollees, about 18 to 100 years old, lived in 24 US areas. The chain couples TRBV6-1 to TRBJ1-1, with unresolved D. The specimen sequenced was PBMCs or T cells enriched from blood (not recorded which). The TCR sequence derives from a woman aged 55-70 years who had been exposed to COVID-19. In DNA form, the CDR3 reads TGTGCCAGCAGTGAAGAAAGTCAGAGGAAAGCTTTCTTT. Translation: CASSEESQRKAFF.